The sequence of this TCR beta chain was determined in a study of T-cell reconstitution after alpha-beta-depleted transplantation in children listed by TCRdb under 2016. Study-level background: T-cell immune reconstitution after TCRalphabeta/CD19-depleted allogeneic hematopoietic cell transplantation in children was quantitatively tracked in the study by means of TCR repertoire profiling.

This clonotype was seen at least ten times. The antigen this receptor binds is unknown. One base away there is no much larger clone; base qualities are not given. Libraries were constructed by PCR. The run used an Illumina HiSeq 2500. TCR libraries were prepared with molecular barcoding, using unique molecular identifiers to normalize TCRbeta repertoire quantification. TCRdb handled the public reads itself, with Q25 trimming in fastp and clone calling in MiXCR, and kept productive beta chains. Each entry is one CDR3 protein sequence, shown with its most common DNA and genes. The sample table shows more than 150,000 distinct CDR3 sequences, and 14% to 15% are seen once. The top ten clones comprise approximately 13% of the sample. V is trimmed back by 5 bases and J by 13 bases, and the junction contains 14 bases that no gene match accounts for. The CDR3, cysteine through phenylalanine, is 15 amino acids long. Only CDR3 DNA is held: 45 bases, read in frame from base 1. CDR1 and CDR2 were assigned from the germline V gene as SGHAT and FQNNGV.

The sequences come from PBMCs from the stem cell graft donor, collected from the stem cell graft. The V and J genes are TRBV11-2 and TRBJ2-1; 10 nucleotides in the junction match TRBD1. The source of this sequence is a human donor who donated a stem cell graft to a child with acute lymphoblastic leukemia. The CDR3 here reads CASSQGTGEQCYQFF. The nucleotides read TGTGCCAGCAGCCAAGGGACAGGGGAACAATGTTACCAGTTCTTC.